These 5 T cell receptor beta chains came from one sample sequenced in a study of blood T cell repertoires in COVID-19. Profiling relied on immunoSEQ multiplex PCR, and the TCRdb table lists in-frame clones only, not all of them. Of some 150,000 clones in the sample, approximately 80% were seen once. The sequenced sample consisted of peripheral blood. These receptors were obtained from a woman in her 40s with active or convalescent COVID-19.

The chain links TRBV12-3 or TRBV12-4 to TRBJ2-1; 7 positions agree with TRBD1. The CDR3 is 13 residues long. The ends lost 7 bases at V and 4 bases at J; junction bases unmatched: 4. This CDR3 is CASTKDRYNEQFF. The CDR3, as DNA: TGTGCCAGCACCAAGGACAGGTACAATGAGCAGTTCTTC.

Notes on this clone: The same CDR3 also results from other DNA sequences found in this sample. The chain employs TRBV6-5 and TRBJ1-2; TRBD1 matches at 8 bases. The V and J ends lost 6 bases and 5 bases, in that order; junction bases with no gene match: 5. The germline CDR1 and CDR2 sequences are MNHEY and SVGAGI. The CDR3 is 13 amino acids. Here the CDR3 reads CASRTGVGYGYTF. Here the CDR3 DNA reads TGTGCCAGCAGGACAGGGGTGGGGTATGGCTACACCTTC.

This clone was counted a few times. This sequence joins TRBV18 and TRBJ1-5; weak D call: TRBD1 (6 bases). With 3 bases removed from V and 3 bases from J, the gap between germline ends came to 21 bases. Germline CDR1 reads KGHSH; CDR2 reads LQKENI. The length of the CDR3 is 18 residues. The CDR3 DNA reads TGTGCCAGCTCACCGTTCTCCCCGGGACACGAGACCAATCAGCCCCAGCATTTT. This codes for CASSPFSPGHETNQPQHF. Based on the CDR3 plus reference TRBV18 and TRBJ1-5, the full variable domain is NAGVMQNPRHLVRRRGQEARLRCSPMKGHSHVYWYRQLPEEGLKFMVYLQKENIIDESGMPKERFSAEFPKEGPSILRIQQVVRGDSAAYFCASSPFSPGHETNQPQHFGDGTRLSIL.

The chain couples TRBV15 to TRBJ2-1; D may be TRBD1 (5 bases). V lost 0 bases and J 2 bases, leaving 8 bases between the germline ends. This CDR3 contains 15 residues. Per the germline V gene, CDR1 is LNHNV and CDR2 is YYDKDF (reference sequence). In DNA form, the CDR3 reads TGTGCCACCAGCAGAGAGCCAGGGCCCTACAATGAGCAGTTCTTC. It codes for CATSREPGPYNEQFF.

V is TRBV5-1 and J is TRBJ2-7, with a possible D match to TRBD2 (6 bases). Germline V gives CDR1 SGHRS, CDR2 YFSETQ. Trimming stripped 4 bases from V and 2 bases from J, with 13 bases between. The CDR3 extends over 14 amino acids. The CDR3 DNA reads as TGCGCCAGCAGCCTAAACGGGGAGGCCTACGAGCAGTACTTC. Its translation is CASSLNGEAYEQYF. Combining the CDR3 with reference TRBV5-1 and TRBJ2-7 gives the whole variable domain KAGVTQTPRYLIKTRGQQVTLSCSPISGHRSVSWYQQTPGQGLQFLFEYFSETQRNKGNFPGRFSGRQFSNSRSEMNVSTLELGDSALYLCASSLNGEAYEQYFGPGTRLTVT.